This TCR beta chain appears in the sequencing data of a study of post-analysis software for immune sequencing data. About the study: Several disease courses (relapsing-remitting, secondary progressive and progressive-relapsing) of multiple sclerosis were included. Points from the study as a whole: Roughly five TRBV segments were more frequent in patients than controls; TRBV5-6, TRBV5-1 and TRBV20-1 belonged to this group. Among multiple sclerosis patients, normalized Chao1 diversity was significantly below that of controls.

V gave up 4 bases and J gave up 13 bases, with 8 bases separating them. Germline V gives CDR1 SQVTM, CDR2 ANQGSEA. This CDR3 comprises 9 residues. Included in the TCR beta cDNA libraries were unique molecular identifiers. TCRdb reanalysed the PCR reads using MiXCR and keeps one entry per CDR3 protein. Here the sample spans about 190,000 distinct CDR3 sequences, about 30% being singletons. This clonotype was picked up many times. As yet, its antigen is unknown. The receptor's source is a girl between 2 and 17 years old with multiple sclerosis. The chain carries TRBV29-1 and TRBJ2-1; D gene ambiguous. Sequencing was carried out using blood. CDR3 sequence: CSVGPKQFF. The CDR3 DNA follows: TGCAGCGTTGGGCCTAAACAGTTCTTC.